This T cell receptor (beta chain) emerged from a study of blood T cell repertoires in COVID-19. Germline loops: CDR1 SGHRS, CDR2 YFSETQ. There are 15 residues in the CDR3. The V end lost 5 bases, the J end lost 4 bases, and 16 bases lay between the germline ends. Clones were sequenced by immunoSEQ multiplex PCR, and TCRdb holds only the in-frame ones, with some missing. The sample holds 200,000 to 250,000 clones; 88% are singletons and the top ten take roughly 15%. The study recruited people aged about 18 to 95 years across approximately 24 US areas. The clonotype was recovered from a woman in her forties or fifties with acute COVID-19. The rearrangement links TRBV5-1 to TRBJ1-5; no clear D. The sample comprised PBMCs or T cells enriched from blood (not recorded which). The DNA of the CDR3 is TGCGCCAGCAGTATTGGGGAAGGACTTAATCAGCCCCAGCATTTT. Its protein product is CASSIGEGLNQPQHF.